The 30 T cell receptor beta chains below come from one sample, sequenced in a study of cytomegalovirus exposure and HLA in healthy donors. The PCR employed 60 Vbeta primers together with 13 Jbeta primers. This table comes from immunoSEQ multiplex PCR, and its TCRdb copy is limited to in-frame clones, with some not included. The data show 250,000 to 350,000 clones, 86% seen once. The specimen was PBMCs. The receptors come from a man aged 40-49 years in good health and CMV-seropositive.

The chain couples TRBV28 to TRBJ1-5; possibly TRBD1 for D (6 bases). CDR3 size: 15 residues. V dropped 4 bases and J dropped 1 base, with 11 bases sitting between them. Germline values: CDR1 MDHEN, CDR2 SYDVKM. This chain's CDR3 is CASSSDRESNQPQHF. CDR3 nucleotides: TGTGCCAGCAGTTCGGACAGAGAGAGCAATCAGCCCCAGCATTTT.

The chain employs TRBV6-5 and TRBJ1-2, with 7 bases matching TRBD1. The CDR3 has 13 amino acids. J was trimmed by 6 bases and V by 2 bases; bases with no gene match: 3. Germline values: CDR1 MNHEY, CDR2 SVGAGI. The CDR3 bases are TGTGCCAGCAGTTACGCAGGGGGTAATGGCTACACCTTC. Protein: CASSYAGGNGYTF.

V gene TRBV28 combines with J gene TRBJ2-7, with 7 bases matching TRBD1. CDR3 length: 13 residues. Trimming took 10 bases from V and 5 from J; bases not matched to a gene: 11. The germline CDR1 and CDR2 sequences are MDHEN and SYDVKM. The CDR3 DNA follows: TGTGCCATAACGGACAGGCTTCGAGACGAGCAGTACTTC. Its translation is CAITDRLRDEQYF. Complete variable domain (other parts from reference TRBV28 and TRBJ2-7): DVKVTQSSRYLVKRTGEKVFLECVQDMDHENMFWYRQDPGLGLRLIYFSYDVKMKEKGDIPEGYSVSREKKERFSLILESASTNQTSMYLCAITDRLRDEQYFGPGTRLTVT.

This chain uses TRBV7-9 with TRBJ2-7; TRBD2 agrees at 9 bases. V trimming: 1 base; J trimming: 5 bases; junction bases outside the gene matches: 6. Germline loops: CDR1 SEHNR, CDR2 FQNEAQ (reference sequence). The CDR3 is made up of 15 amino acids. The CDR3 sequence is CASSLDSGRTHEQYF. CDR3 in DNA: TGTGCCAGCAGCTTAGACAGCGGGAGGACCCACGAGCAGTACTTC.

The chain carries TRBV15 and TRBJ2-3; TRBD1 matches 8 bases. The CDR3 contains 14 residues. Germline trimming cut 2 bases from V and 3 bases from J; bases unmatched to any gene: 1. CDR1 and CDR2 from the germline V gene are LNHNV and YYDKDF (reference sequence). Here the CDR3 DNA reads TGTGCCACCAGCAGAAGACAGGGGACAGATACGCAGTATTTT. This translates into CATSRRQGTDTQYF. The full variable domain, completed using reference TRBV15 and TRBJ2-3, is DAMVIQNPRYQVTQFGKPVTLSCSQTLNHNVMYWYQQKSSQAPKLLFHYYDKDFNNEADTPDNFQSRRPNTSFCFLDIRSPGLGDTAMYLCATSRRQGTDTQYFGPGTRLTVL.

The chain has TRBV9 and TRBJ2-1; 11 bases map to TRBD1. Germline V gene data show CDR1 as SGDLS and CDR2 as YYNGEE. This CDR3 has 15 amino acids. V trimming: 4 bases; J trimming: 6 bases; junction bases outside the gene matches: 6. The CDR3 DNA is TGTGCCAGCAGCCTCGGGACAGGGGGGAGCAATGAGCAGTTCTTC. This encodes CASSLGTGGSNEQFF.

The chain has TRBV19 and TRBJ1-5; tentative D call: TRBD1 (6 bases). Germline V gene sequence: CDR1 LNHDA, CDR2 SQIVND (reference sequence). This CDR3 comprises 14 residues. With 3 bases removed from V and 7 bases from J, the gap between germline ends came to 13 bases. The CDR3 region has the DNA TGTGCCAGTAGTATGGGGGTCAGGGGCCAGCCCCAGCATTTT. Its translation is CASSMGVRGQPQHF.

This clone was detected only a few times. V usage is TRBV16 and J usage is TRBJ1-2; 8 bases are a match to TRBD1. The CDR3 spans 15 residues. The junction had 9 bases not matched to a gene; V was cut back by 2 bases and J by 7 bases. The germline V gene has CDR1 KGHSY and CDR2 FQNENV. CDR3 nucleotide sequence: TGTGCCAGCAGCCAAATCGTGACAGGGGCCTCTGGCTACACCTTC. As protein: CASSQIVTGASGYTF.

This chain joins TRBV28 and TRBJ2-1; 8 bases map to TRBD1. Germline values: CDR1 MDHEN, CDR2 SYDVKM. The length of the CDR3 is 17 residues. The junction had 12 bases not matched to a gene; V was cut back by 5 bases and J by 3 bases. This CDR3 is CASSQSTGGTFYNEQFF. CDR3 coding DNA: TGTGCCAGCAGTCAATCTACAGGGGGGACCTTCTACAATGAGCAGTTCTTC.

This rearrangement joins TRBV28 to TRBJ2-2; a weak D match, TRBD1 (6 bases). CDR1 is MDHEN, CDR2 SYDVKM, per germline. The CDR3 is 16 residues long. V was shortened by 4 bases and J by 1 base, with 13 bases between the two germline ends. The CDR3 DNA is TGTGCCAGCAGTTCCTACAGGGTAGAGAACACCGGGGAGCTGTTTTTT. This sequence encodes CASSSYRVENTGELFF.

With regard to this clone: The same CDR3 arises from other DNA sequences in this sample as well. This chain uses TRBV29-1 with TRBJ2-3; 7 bases align to TRBD1. The ends lost 1 base at V and 4 bases at J; junction bases unmatched: 5. CDR1 is SQVTM and CDR2 is ANQGSEA in the germline V gene. This CDR3 spans 14 amino acids. CDR3 sequence (DNA): TGCAGCGTTGAAGGGTGGACAGGACCAGATACGCAGTATTTT. It encodes CSVEGWTGPDTQYF.

The chain joins TRBV7-2 to TRBJ1-3; the D gene is possibly TRBD1 (5 bases). The V end was cut by 4 bases, the J end by 2 bases, with 18 bases between. The CDR3 length is 17 residues. Germline assignment: CDR1 SGHTA and CDR2 FQGNSA. CDR3 protein: CASSSILGGGTGNTIYF. In nucleotides, the CDR3 is TGTGCCAGCAGCTCAATCCTGGGCGGGGGAACTGGAAACACCATATATTTT.

The chain links TRBV28 to TRBJ1-5; D may be TRBD1 (6 bases). Germline V gives CDR1 MDHEN, CDR2 SYDVKM. Between the trimmed V and J ends, which lost 2 bases and 2 bases, there was a span of 10 bases. This CDR3 contains 15 residues. The CDR3 loop reads CASSLVRGGNQPQHF. As DNA, the CDR3 is TGTGCCAGCAGTTTAGTCAGGGGAGGCAATCAGCCCCAGCATTTT.

V usage is TRBV6-5 and J usage is TRBJ2-5; 8 bases map to TRBD1. There are 15 residues in the CDR3. The junction had 2 bases not matched to a gene; V was cut back by 0 bases and J by 2 bases. Germline V gene data show CDR1 as MNHEY and CDR2 as SVGAGI. This chain's CDR3 is CASSYSRTGQETQYF. In DNA form, the CDR3 reads TGTGCCAGCAGTTACTCGAGGACAGGGCAAGAGACCCAGTACTTC.

Here the CDR3 DNA reads TGTGCCAGCAGTTTCGGGAGCTCCTACGAGCAGTACTTC. It codes for CASSFGSSYEQYF. This chain connects TRBV28 to TRBJ2-7; perhaps TRBD2 as D (6 bases). Germline lookup yields CDR1 MDHEN and CDR2 SYDVKM. The V end lost 3 bases, the J end lost 0 bases, and 6 bases lay between the germline ends. This CDR3 has 13 residues.

V gene TRBV6-1 combines with J gene TRBJ2-3, with 8 nucleotides matching TRBD2. Germline CDR1 reads MNHNS; CDR2 reads SASEGT. This CDR3 spans 14 amino acids. V shed 8 bases and J 6 bases; nucleotides not matched to a gene: 10. The CDR3 spells CASGPRGGWDTQYF. The CDR3 DNA is TGTGCCAGCGGCCCTCGGGGGGGATGGGATACGCAGTATTTT.

The gene calls are TRBV29-1 and TRBJ1-1; perhaps TRBD1 as D (5 bases). V was shortened by 6 bases and J by 6 bases, with 11 bases between the two germline ends. CDR1 SQVTM and CDR2 ANQGSEA come from the germline V gene. CDR3 length: 11 amino acids. Here the CDR3 reads CSVPRGAEAFF. CDR3 sequence (DNA): TGCAGCGTCCCGCGGGGCGCTGAAGCTTTCTTT.

The chain joins TRBV4-2 to TRBJ1-4; 9 bases are a match to TRBD1. Per the germline V gene, CDR1 is LGHNA and CDR2 is YNFKEQ. Trimming cost V 0 bases and J 8 bases; bases outside gene matches: 4. This CDR3 region has 15 residues. The CDR3 DNA sequence: TGTGCCAGCAGCCAAGATGGGACAGGGAGGGAAAAACTGTTTTTT. As protein: CASSQDGTGREKLFF.

This clone was observed a single time. The genes are TRBV5-6 and TRBJ2-3; 10 nucleotides agree with TRBD2. After removal of 2 bases from V and 6 bases from J, the junction contained 9 bases not matched to a gene. The germline V gene has CDR1 SGHDT and CDR2 YYEEEE. The CDR3 covers 16 residues. The CDR3 DNA sequence: TGTGCCAGCAGCTTAACTAGCGGGACCCTAAAGGATACGCAGTATTTT. It encodes CASSLTSGTLKDTQYF.

The V call is TRBV27, the J call TRBJ2-7; 9 nucleotides align to TRBD1. The CDR3 sequence is 15 residues long. The germline gives CDR1 MNHEY, CDR2 SMNVEV (reference sequence). The V and J ends lost 6 bases and 5 bases, in that order; junction bases with no gene match: 11. The CDR3 sequence is CASSPPGDRVNEQYF. The CDR3 nucleotides read TGTGCCAGCAGCCCTCCGGGGGACAGGGTCAACGAGCAGTACTTC.

The chain carries TRBV5-1 and TRBJ1-1; 9 bases map to TRBD1. Germline trimming cut 3 bases from V and 4 bases from J; bases unmatched to any gene: 1. The CDR3 is 13 amino acids. CDR1 is SGHRS, CDR2 YFSETQ, per germline. The CDR3 spells CASSSGQGTEAFF. The CDR3 DNA sequence: TGCGCCAGCAGCTCGGGACAGGGCACTGAAGCTTTCTTT.

The J gene is TRBJ2-7, the V gene TRBV19; a weak D match, TRBD1 (6 bases). CDR3 length: 14 residues. Trimming pared 2 bases from V and 6 bases from J, leaving 14 bases between. The V gene's germline CDR1 is LNHDA and CDR2 SQIVND (reference sequence). CDR3 coding DNA: TGTGCCAGTAGTATAACAGGGCTCCGATCCGAGCAGTACTTC. Amino acid sequence: CASSITGLRSEQYF.

The rearrangement links TRBV27 to TRBJ2-7; TRBD2 matches 11 bases. The germline gives CDR1 MNHEY, CDR2 SMNVEV (reference sequence). This CDR3 comprises 18 residues. V shed 0 bases, J shed 0 bases, and the junction held 7 bases outside the gene matches. As DNA, the CDR3 is TGTGCCAGCAGTTTATCTGCAGGACTAGCGGGCTTCTCCTACGAGCAGTACTTC. Translation gives CASSLSAGLAGFSYEQYF.

Here the CDR3 DNA reads TGTGCCATCAGTGAGTCGGGACAGAAGAAAGAGACCCAGTACTTC. Its translation: CAISESGQKKETQYF. The chain couples TRBV10-3 to TRBJ2-5; TRBD1 aligns across 7 bases. The CDR3 has 15 amino acids. Germline CDR1 and CDR2: ENHRY and SYGVKD. With 0 bases clipped from V and 3 bases from J, the junction kept 4 bases outside the gene matches.

The V call is TRBV19, the J call TRBJ2-5; the match to TRBD2 covers 7 bases. The CDR3 covers 15 residues. Trimming took 3 bases from V and 2 from J; bases not matched to a gene: 6. CDR1 is LNHDA, CDR2 SQIVND, per germline (reference sequence). The CDR3 DNA reads as TGTGCCAGTAGTATGATGCGGGAGCGGCAAGAGACCCAGTACTTC. Its translation: CASSMMRERQETQYF.

The chain has TRBV30 and TRBJ2-7; maybe TRBD1 (5 bases). Germline-derived CDR1 and CDR2 are GTSNPN and SVGIG (reference sequence). V was pared by 7 bases and J by 2 bases, with 9 bases between. The CDR3 sequence is 11 residues long. The CDR3 loop reads CASETAYEQYF. CDR3 coding DNA: TGTGCCTCAGAGACAGCCTACGAGCAGTACTTC.

The chain has TRBV19 and TRBJ1-4; 7 bases match TRBD1. Trimming took 10 bases from V and 5 from J; bases not matched to a gene: 10. Germline CDR1 and CDR2: LNHDA and SQIVND (reference sequence). The CDR3 is 14 residues long. This CDR3 is CATARTGRNEKLFF. The CDR3 coding sequence is TGTGCCACCGCTAGGACAGGCCGAAATGAAAAACTGTTTTTT.

This chain joins TRBV5-4 and TRBJ2-2; 12 bases fit TRBD2. The CDR3 contains 16 residues. Trimming took 4 bases from V and 3 from J; bases not matched to a gene: 4. Germline V gene data show CDR1 as SGHNT and CDR2 as YYREEE (reference sequence). CDR3 nucleotides: TGTGCCAGCAGCCAAGGACTAGCGGGATACACCGGGGAGCTGTTTTTT. This translates into CASSQGLAGYTGELFF.

This CDR3 reads CASSLRTGNTEAFF. DNA for the CDR3: TGCGCCAGCAGCCTCAGGACAGGGAACACTGAAGCTTTCTTT. The V gene is TRBV4-1, the J gene TRBJ1-1, with 7 bases that match TRBD1. This CDR3 region has 14 residues. V gave up 4 bases and J gave up 1 base; unmatched junction bases: 3. Germline V gene sequence: CDR1 MGHRA, CDR2 YSYEKL.

This chain links TRBV6-5 with TRBJ2-7, with D unclear. This CDR3 is built from 14 residues. The germline V and J ends were trimmed by 0 bases and 1 base, with 7 bases remaining between them. Germline CDR1 reads MNHEY; CDR2 reads SVGAGI. CDR3: CASSYSRRSYEQYF. DNA of the CDR3: TGTGCCAGCAGTTACTCGAGGCGGTCCTACGAGCAGTACTTC.